Listed here are 19 T cell receptor beta chains from one sample, sequenced in a study of blood T cell repertoires in COVID-19. The repertoire was sequenced with immunoSEQ multiplex PCR; TCRdb's copy has only in-frame clones and lacks some. The table lists over 30,000 clones, around 75% of them singletons. Sequenced: peripheral blood. The receptors were gathered from an elderly man with active or convalescent COVID-19.

This clone is medium-sized. The V call is TRBV10-3, the J call TRBJ2-7, with 11 bases fitting TRBD1. Per germline, CDR1 ENHRY and CDR2 SYGVKD. This CDR3 contains 15 residues. Unmatched junction bases numbered 7, after V lost 2 bases and J lost 7 bases. CDR3 sequence: CAISEGGTGGSEQYF. CDR3 DNA: TGTGCCATCAGTGAGGGAGGGACAGGGGGAAGTGAGCAGTACTTC.

The chain employs TRBV28 and TRBJ1-1; 8 bases line up with TRBD1. V shed 6 bases, J shed 4 bases, and the junction held 10 bases outside the gene matches. The CDR3 is 15 residues long. The germline V gene encodes CDR1 MDHEN and CDR2 SYDVKM. CDR3 sequence: CASRSRGRGSTEAFF. The CDR3 coding sequence is TGTGCCAGCAGGAGCAGGGGGCGCGGTAGCACTGAAGCTTTCTTT.

This clone was detected only a few times. The J gene is TRBJ1-5, the V gene TRBV2; TRBD1 agrees at 9 bases. Germline trimming cut 3 bases from V and 5 bases from J; bases unmatched to any gene: 2. The CDR3 is made up of 14 amino acids. Germline CDR1 is SNHLY and CDR2 is FYNNEI. The CDR3 loop reads CASSDTGGYQPQHF. The CDR3 bases are TGTGCCAGCAGTGATACAGGGGGCTATCAGCCCCAGCATTTT.

This clone was counted only a few times. V and J are TRBV7-2 and TRBJ2-7; D gene uncertain. Trimming took 0 bases from V and 3 from J, leaving 9 bases between them. There are 14 residues in the CDR3. Germline values: CDR1 SGHTA, CDR2 FQGNSA. CDR3 residues: CASSLAVIIYEQYF. The CDR3 DNA reads TGTGCCAGCAGCTTAGCCGTAATTATCTACGAGCAGTACTTC.

V usage is TRBV30 and J usage is TRBJ2-3, with 12 bases fitting TRBD1. The CDR3 totals 15 residues. V shed 0 bases, J shed 4 bases, and the junction held 2 bases outside the gene matches. Germline V gene lookup returns CDR1 GTSNPN and CDR2 SVGIG (reference sequence). The CDR3 here is CAWSVGTGGADTQYF. In DNA form, the CDR3 reads TGTGCCTGGAGTGTTGGGACAGGGGGCGCAGATACGCAGTATTTT.

This chain links TRBV19 with TRBJ2-1, with 7 bases that match TRBD1. This CDR3 has 15 amino acids. The germline gives CDR1 LNHDA, CDR2 SQIVND (reference sequence). V lost 5 bases, J lost 3 bases, and 7 bases stayed unmatched. The CDR3 region is CASSPRTGIYNEQFF. Here the CDR3 DNA reads TGTGCCAGTAGTCCCAGGACAGGTATCTACAATGAGCAGTTCTTC.

In DNA, the CDR3 is TGTGCCAGCCGGGGGACAGGGACTAATGAGCAGTTCTTC. This sequence encodes CASRGTGTNEQFF. V gene TRBV9 combines with J gene TRBJ2-1; 9 nucleotides align to TRBD1. Germline V CDR1 and CDR2: SGDLS, YYNGEE. This CDR3 contains 13 residues. J gave up 7 bases and V 7 bases, and 6 bases lay outside the gene matches.

This clone was detected only once. V usage is TRBV3-1 (or the pseudogene TRBV3-2) and J usage is TRBJ1-6; D is unclear. In germline, CDR1 is LGHDT, CDR2 YNNKEL (reference sequence). The V gene lost 0 bases and the J gene lost 9 bases, with 21 bases spanning the gap. The CDR3 is made up of 18 amino acids. The CDR3 sequence is CASSQDGSYKSWSSPLHF. CDR3 DNA: TGTGCCAGCAGCCAAGATGGGTCCTACAAATCATGGAGTTCACCCCTCCACTTT.

V gene TRBV29-1 combines with J gene TRBJ1-2; possible D gene TRBD1, 6 bases. The germline V gene encodes CDR1 SQVTM and CDR2 ANQGSEA. The ends were cut back, 7 bases at V and 6 bases at J, with 15 bases in the middle. This CDR3 contains 12 residues. The CDR3 coding sequence is TGCAGCGCCTACCCCAGGGGCGATGGCTACACCTTC. Protein product: CSAYPRGDGYTF.

The genes are TRBV15 and TRBJ1-4, with TRBD1 matching 9 bases. The CDR3 consists of 15 residues. Looked up from germline, CDR1 is LNHNV and CDR2 is YYDKDF (reference sequence). J was trimmed by 8 bases and V by 3 bases; bases with no gene match: 7. The CDR3 DNA sequence: TGTGCCACCAGCAGGATACAGGGGGCCGGAGAAAAACTGTTTTTT. Translated, it gives CATSRIQGAGEKLFF.

The rearrangement joins TRBV3-1 (or the pseudogene TRBV3-2) to TRBJ2-7, with 11 bases matching TRBD2. V dropped 1 base and J dropped 2; count of bases not matched to a gene: 1. This CDR3 has 15 amino acids. Germline-derived CDR1 and CDR2 are LGHDT and YNNKEL (reference sequence). The CDR3 protein is CASSQGLAGTYEQYF. CDR3 sequence (DNA): TGTGCCAGCAGCCAAGGACTAGCGGGAACCTACGAGCAGTACTTC.

The chain combines TRBV29-1 with TRBJ2-3, with 10 bases that match TRBD2. The germline gives CDR1 SQVTM, CDR2 ANQGSEA. CDR3 length equals 16 residues. The ends lost 8 bases at V and 2 bases at J; junction bases unmatched: 13. The CDR3 here is CSINRTSGGNTDTQYF. CDR3 nucleotides: TGCAGCATCAATCGGACTAGCGGAGGTAACACAGATACGCAGTATTTT.

This CDR3 is CASTHRRGAGGSEKLFF. The CDR3 coding sequence is TGTGCCAGCACCCACAGGCGGGGAGCAGGGGGTAGTGAAAAACTGTTTTTT. The chain employs TRBV7-8 and TRBJ1-4; TRBD1 matches at 7 bases. Germline assignment: CDR1 SGHVS and CDR2 FQNEAQ. The CDR3 totals 17 residues. J lost 7 bases, V lost 7 bases, and 18 bases had no gene match.

This clone was seen only a few times. V gene TRBV28 combines with J gene TRBJ2-1; maybe TRBD1 (5 bases). This CDR3 is built from 13 residues. With 2 bases removed from V and 6 bases from J, the gap between germline ends came to 8 bases. The germline V gene has CDR1 MDHEN and CDR2 SYDVKM. The CDR3 protein is CASSLAGINEQFF. CDR3 bases: TGTGCCAGCAGTTTAGCAGGGATCAATGAGCAGTTCTTC.

The chain recombines TRBV5-1 with TRBJ1-1, with D perhaps TRBD1 (6 bases). With 4 bases removed from V and 2 bases from J, the gap between germline ends came to 18 bases. Germline CDR1 and CDR2: SGHRS and YFSETQ. This CDR3 has 16 residues. DNA for the CDR3: TGCGCCAGCAGCCCACGACAGGTGGGTTTTAACACTGAAGCTTTCTTT. Translated, it gives CASSPRQVGFNTEAFF. The full variable domain, with the rest looked up from reference TRBV5-1 and TRBJ1-1, is KAGVTQTPRYLIKTRGQQVTLSCSPISGHRSVSWYQQTPGQGLQFLFEYFSETQRNKGNFPGRFSGRQFSNSRSEMNVSTLELGDSALYLCASSPRQVGFNTEAFFGQGTRLTVV.

The J gene is TRBJ1-5, the V gene TRBV28; the match to TRBD1 covers 9 bases. Germline V gene lookup returns CDR1 MDHEN and CDR2 SYDVKM. Trimming took 3 bases from V and 7 from J; bases not matched to a gene: 7. The CDR3 has 15 amino acids. In DNA, the CDR3 is TGTGCCAGCAGTTTGGGGACAGGGTCTCGACAGCCCCAGCATTTT. Translating gives CASSLGTGSRQPQHF.

This chain links TRBV3-1 (or the pseudogene TRBV3-2) with TRBJ2-7; D is uncertain. The V gene's germline CDR1 is LGHDT and CDR2 YNNKEL (reference sequence). V dropped 0 bases and J dropped 2 bases, with 2 bases sitting between them. CDR3 length: 12 amino acids. The CDR3 spells CASSQDTYEQYF. The CDR3 coding sequence is TGTGCCAGCAGCCAAGATACCTACGAGCAGTACTTC.

CDR3 nucleotide sequence: TGTGCCAGCAGTGCCAAACCGCGTTTCTATGGCTACACCTTC. It translates to CASSAKPRFYGYTF. This chain links TRBV28 with TRBJ1-2; D gene unclear. CDR1 is MDHEN and CDR2 is SYDVKM in the germline V gene. The V end lost 5 bases, the J end lost 4 bases, and 14 bases lay between the germline ends. The CDR3 is made up of 14 amino acids.

The chain recombines TRBV27 with TRBJ2-7; perhaps TRBD1 as D (5 bases). CDR1 MNHEY and CDR2 SMNVEV come from the germline V gene (reference sequence). This CDR3 is built from 18 residues. Deletions cut 1 base from V and 0 bases from J, with 19 bases between. CDR3 loop: CASSLLDKVLPISYEQYF. The CDR3 coding sequence is TGTGCCAGCAGTTTATTGGACAAGGTATTACCAATCTCCTACGAGCAGTACTTC.